These 2 T cell receptor beta chains were sequenced from one sample in a study of shared clonotypes between healthy human individuals. Using immunoSEQ multiplex PCR, the repertoire was profiled, and TCRdb retains in-frame clones only, with some absent. The sample holds approximately 2.5 million clones, roughly 93% seen once. Sequenced sample: naive CD4+ T cells from PBMCs. The subset: CD45RA+ positively selected. Receptors originate from a man between 18 and 29 years old in good health. Some clones in this sample may be carry-over from other donors' samples.

A single count supports this clone. V usage is TRBV6-6 and J usage is TRBJ2-5; 7 nucleotides agree with TRBD2. J gave up 5 bases and V 1 base, and 7 bases lay outside the gene matches. Germline V gene sequence: CDR1 MNHNY, CDR2 SVGAGI (reference sequence). The CDR3 spans 15 residues. This CDR3 reads CASSYFWRGGETQYF. The CDR3 DNA reads TGTGCCAGCAGTTACTTTTGGAGGGGAGGGGAGACCCAGTACTTC.

Concerning this clone: The same CDR3 also results from other DNA sequences found in this sample. The chain employs TRBV27 and TRBJ2-3; D gene ambiguous. V lost 2 bases, J lost 6 bases, and 9 bases lay in between. Germline V CDR1 and CDR2: MNHEY, SMNVEV (reference sequence). This CDR3 is 13 amino acids long. Here the CDR3 reads CASSLGSGDTQYF. CDR3 in DNA: TGTGCCAGCAGTTTAGGATCTGGGGATACGCAGTATTTT.